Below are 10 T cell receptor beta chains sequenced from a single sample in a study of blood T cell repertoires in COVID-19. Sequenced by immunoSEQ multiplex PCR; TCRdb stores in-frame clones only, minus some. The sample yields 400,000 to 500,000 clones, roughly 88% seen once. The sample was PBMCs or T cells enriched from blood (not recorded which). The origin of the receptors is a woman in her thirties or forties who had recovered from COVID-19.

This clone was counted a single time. The CDR3 is CAISGGGLGDYEQYF. DNA for the CDR3: TGTGCCATCAGTGGGGGGGGCTTGGGAGACTACGAGCAGTACTTC. The rearrangement links TRBV10-3 to TRBJ2-7, with a tentative D call TRBD2 (7 bases). The V and J ends lost 4 bases and 3 bases respectively, with 16 bases between them. In germline, CDR1 is ENHRY, CDR2 SYGVKD. The CDR3 is made up of 15 amino acids.

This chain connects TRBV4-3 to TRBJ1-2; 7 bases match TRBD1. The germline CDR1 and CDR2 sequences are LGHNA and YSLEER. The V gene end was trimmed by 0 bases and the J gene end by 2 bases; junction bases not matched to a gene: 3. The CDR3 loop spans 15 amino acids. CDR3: CASSQDAQGNYGYTF. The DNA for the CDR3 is TGCGCCAGCAGCCAAGACGCACAGGGGAACTATGGCTACACCTTC.

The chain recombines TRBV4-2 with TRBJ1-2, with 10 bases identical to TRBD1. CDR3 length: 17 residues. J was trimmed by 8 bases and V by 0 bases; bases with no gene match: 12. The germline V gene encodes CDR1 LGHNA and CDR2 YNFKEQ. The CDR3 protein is CASSQDLGTGASVGYTF. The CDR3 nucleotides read TGTGCCAGCAGCCAAGATTTGGGGACAGGGGCTTCGGTGGGCTACACCTTC.

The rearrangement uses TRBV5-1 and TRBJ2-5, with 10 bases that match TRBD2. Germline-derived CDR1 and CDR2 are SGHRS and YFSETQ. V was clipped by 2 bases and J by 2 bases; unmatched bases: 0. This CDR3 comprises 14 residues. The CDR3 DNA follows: TGCGCCAGCAGCTTACTAGCGGGACAAGAGACCCAGTACTTC. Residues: CASSLLAGQETQYF.

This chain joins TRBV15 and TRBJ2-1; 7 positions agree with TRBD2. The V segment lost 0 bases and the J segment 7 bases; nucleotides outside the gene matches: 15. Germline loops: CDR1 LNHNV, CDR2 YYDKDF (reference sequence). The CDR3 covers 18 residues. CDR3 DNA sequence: TGTGCCACCAGCAGAGATTCCAGCGGGACGAATTACAATAATGAGCAGTTCTTC. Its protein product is CATSRDSSGTNYNNEQFF. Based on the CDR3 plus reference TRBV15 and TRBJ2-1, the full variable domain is DAMVIQNPRYQVTQFGKPVTLSCSQTLNHNVMYWYQQKSSQAPKLLFHYYDKDFNNEADTPDNFQSRRPNTSFCFLDIRSPGLGDTAMYLCATSRDSSGTNYNNEQFFGPGTRLTVL.

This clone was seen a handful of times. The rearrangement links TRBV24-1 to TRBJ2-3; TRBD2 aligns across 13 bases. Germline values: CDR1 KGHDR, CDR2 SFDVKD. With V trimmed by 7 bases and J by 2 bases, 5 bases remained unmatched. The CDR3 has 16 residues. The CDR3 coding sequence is TGTGCCACCAGCGGGGGACTAGCGGGACACACAGATACGCAGTATTTT. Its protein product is CATSGGLAGHTDTQYF.

CDR3 in DNA: TGTGCCAGCAGCTGGGGACAGGTCATGAACACTGAAGCTTTCTTT. It encodes CASSWGQVMNTEAFF. The gene calls are TRBV7-9 and TRBJ1-1, with 8 bases that match TRBD1. J gave up 0 bases and V 4 bases, and 4 bases lay outside the gene matches. Looked up from germline, CDR1 is SEHNR and CDR2 is FQNEAQ (reference sequence). The CDR3 has 15 residues.

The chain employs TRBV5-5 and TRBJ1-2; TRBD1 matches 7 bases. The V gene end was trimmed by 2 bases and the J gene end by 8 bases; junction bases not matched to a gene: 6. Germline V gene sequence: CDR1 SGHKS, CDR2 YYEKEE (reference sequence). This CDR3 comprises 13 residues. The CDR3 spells CASSLGGGWGYTF. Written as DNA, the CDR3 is TGTGCCAGCAGCTTAGGAGGGGGCTGGGGCTACACCTTC.

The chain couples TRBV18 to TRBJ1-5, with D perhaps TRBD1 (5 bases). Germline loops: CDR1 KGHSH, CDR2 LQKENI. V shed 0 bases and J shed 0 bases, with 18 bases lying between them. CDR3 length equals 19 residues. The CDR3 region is CASSPPETWGGPSNQPQHF. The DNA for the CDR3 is TGTGCCAGCTCACCACCAGAAACCTGGGGGGGACCTAGCAATCAGCCCCAGCATTTT.

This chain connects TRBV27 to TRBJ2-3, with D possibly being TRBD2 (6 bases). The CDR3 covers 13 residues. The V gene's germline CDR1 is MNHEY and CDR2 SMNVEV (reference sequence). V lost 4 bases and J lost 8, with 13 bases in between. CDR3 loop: CASSSEGRGTQYF. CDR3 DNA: TGTGCCAGCAGTTCTGAGGGGCGGGGTACGCAGTATTTT.